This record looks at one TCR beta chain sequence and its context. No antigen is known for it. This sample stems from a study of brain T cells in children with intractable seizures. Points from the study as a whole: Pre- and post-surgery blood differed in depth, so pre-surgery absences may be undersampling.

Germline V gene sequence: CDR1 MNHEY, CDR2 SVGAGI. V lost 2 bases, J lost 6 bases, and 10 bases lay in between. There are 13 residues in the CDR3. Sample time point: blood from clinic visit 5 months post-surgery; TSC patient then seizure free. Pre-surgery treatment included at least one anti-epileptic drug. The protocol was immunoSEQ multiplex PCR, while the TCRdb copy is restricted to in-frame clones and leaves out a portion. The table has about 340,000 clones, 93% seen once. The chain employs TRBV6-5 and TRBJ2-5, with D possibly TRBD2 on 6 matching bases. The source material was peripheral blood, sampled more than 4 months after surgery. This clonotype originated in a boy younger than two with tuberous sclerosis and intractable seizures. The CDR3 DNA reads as TGTGCCAGCAGTTACGGGACTCAGAAGACCCAGTACTTC. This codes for CASSYGTQKTQYF.